The 26 T cell receptor beta chains below were found in one sample sequenced in a study of shared clonotypes between healthy human individuals. Clones were read by immunoSEQ multiplex PCR, and TCRdb kept only the in-frame ones, dropping some. The repertoire has some 650,000 clones, approximately 97% of them found once; the top ten carry around 0.058%. The sample comprised naive CD4+ T cells sorted from blood. The subset is: CD45RA+ positively selected. The origin of the receptors is a woman in her 30s in good health.

This chain uses TRBV9 with TRBJ2-2, with a tentative D call TRBD2 (6 bases). V gave up 0 bases and J gave up 7 bases, with 16 bases separating them. The CDR3 length is 16 residues. Germline lookup yields CDR1 SGDLS and CDR2 YYNGEE. The CDR3: CASSVGIGWGGGELFF. CDR3 nucleotide sequence: TGTGCCAGCAGCGTAGGGATTGGCTGGGGAGGCGGGGAGCTGTTTTTT. Supplemented by reference TRBV9 and TRBJ2-2, the full variable domain reads DSGVTQTPKHLITATGQRVTLRCSPRSGDLSVYWYQQSLDQGLQFLIQYYNGEERAKGNILERFSAQQFPDLHSELNLSSLELGDSALYFCASSVGIGWGGGELFFGEGSRLTVL.

The V and J genes are TRBV4-1 and TRBJ1-4; the D gene is possibly TRBD1 (5 bases). V was cut by 1 base and J by 8 bases, with 23 bases left in between. CDR3 length equals 18 residues. CDR1 and CDR2 from the germline V gene are MGHRA and YSYEKL. The CDR3 sequence is CASSQVRVRTLEGEKLFF. CDR3 nucleotide sequence: TGCGCCAGCAGCCAAGTCAGGGTAAGGACACTCGAAGGCGAAAAACTGTTTTTT.

A word on this clone: The identical CDR3 is also encoded by other nucleotide sequences in the sample. The J gene is TRBJ2-5, the V gene TRBV28; no definite D call. Germline lookup yields CDR1 MDHEN and CDR2 SYDVKM. This CDR3 contains 13 residues. Trimming stripped 3 bases from V and 5 bases from J, with 10 bases between. For the CDR3, the DNA is TGTGCCAGCAGTTTGGGCGCAAGGGAGACCCAGTACTTC. Amino acid sequence: CASSLGARETQYF.

The J gene is TRBJ1-5, the V gene TRBV28; D not resolved. Germline V gene data show CDR1 as MDHEN and CDR2 as SYDVKM. This CDR3 spans 12 amino acids. V lost 6 bases and J 9 bases, leaving 12 bases between the germline ends. The CDR3 region is CASSPNVGPQHF. In nucleotides, the CDR3 is TGTGCCAGCAGCCCCAACGTTGGGCCCCAGCATTTT.

This sequence joins TRBV4-2 and TRBJ1-5; the match to TRBD1 covers 9 bases. This CDR3 has 15 amino acids. Germline CDR1 reads LGHNA; CDR2 reads YNFKEQ. J gave up 6 bases and V 1 base, and 4 bases lay outside the gene matches. The CDR3 spells CASSQGDRDAQPQHF. The CDR3 DNA is TGTGCCAGCAGCCAAGGGGACAGGGACGCTCAGCCCCAGCATTTT.

The chain recombines TRBV7-8 with TRBJ2-7; D could derive from TRBD1 or TRBD2 (5 bases each). With 5 bases removed from V and 12 bases from J, the gap between germline ends came to 17 bases. The CDR3 has 12 amino acids. CDR1 and CDR2 from the germline V gene are SGHVS and FQNEAQ. CDR3 DNA: TGTGCCAGCAGCGAGGGTGAGGGACGGATGTACTTC. Translated: CASSEGEGRMYF.

With respect to this clone: The identical CDR3 is also encoded by other nucleotide sequences in the sample. V is TRBV18 and J is TRBJ2-3; a weak D match, TRBD1 (5 bases). V lost 3 bases to trimming and J lost 1 base, with 11 bases between them. The CDR3 is 15 amino acids. Germline assignment: CDR1 KGHSH and CDR2 LQKENI. The CDR3 region is CASSPPGLGTDTQYF. CDR3 in DNA: TGTGCCAGCTCACCCCCAGGGCTAGGCACAGATACGCAGTATTTT.

This sequence joins TRBV2 and TRBJ2-4; possibly TRBD2 for D (6 bases). The CDR3 runs 14 residues. CDR1 is SNHLY and CDR2 is FYNNEI in the germline V gene. V lost 6 bases and J lost 8, with 17 bases in between. The DNA of the CDR3 is TGTGCCAGCAGCCTCTCCGGGAGAGTAGACATTCAGTACTTC. Its protein is CASSLSGRVDIQYF.

V gene TRBV4-1 combines with J gene TRBJ1-2; 8 positions agree with TRBD1. The CDR3 is 16 amino acids. Trimming cost V 1 base and J 1 base; bases outside gene matches: 5. The V gene's germline CDR1 is MGHRA and CDR2 YSYEKL. Here the CDR3 reads CASSQVGQGFNYGYTF. The CDR3 bases are TGCGCCAGCAGCCAAGTAGGACAGGGCTTTAACTATGGCTACACCTTC.

The chain joins TRBV7-9 to TRBJ2-7; either TRBD1 or TRBD2 may fit D (5 bases each). The CDR3 is 14 residues long. Germline loops: CDR1 SEHNR, CDR2 FQNEAQ (reference sequence). Trimming removed 2 bases from V and 7 bases from J, with 15 bases in between. The CDR3 DNA is TGTGCCAGCAGCTTATCCGGGACGCCTGAGGAGCAGTACTTC. This gives the protein CASSLSGTPEEQYF.

This clone was picked up one time. The J gene is TRBJ2-1, the V gene TRBV21-1; the table's D call TRBD2 went unverified against the DNA. TRBV21-1 is deemed a pseudogene. The CDR3 has 16 residues. CDR3 loop: CASSKVTGSAHHEQFF. In nucleotides, the CDR3 is TGTGCCAGCAGCAAAGTGACGGGGTCGGCCCATCATGAGCAGTTCTTC.

The rearrangement uses TRBV11-1 and TRBJ2-6; D uncertain. Trimming removed 6 bases at V and 0 bases at J, with 6 bases between. The length of the CDR3 is 14 residues. Germline V gene data show CDR1 as SGHAT and CDR2 as FQDESV (reference sequence). The CDR3 DNA sequence: TGTGCCAGCAGACTTAACTCTGGGGCCAACGTCCTGACTTTC. Protein: CASRLNSGANVLTF.

J is TRBJ2-7 and V is TRBV19; 7 nucleotides line up with TRBD2. Germline values: CDR1 LNHDA, CDR2 SQIVND (reference sequence). After removal of 4 bases from V and 5 bases from J, the junction contained 5 bases not matched to a gene. This CDR3 comprises 13 residues. The CDR3 sequence: CASSSGSFHEQYF. CDR3 sequence (DNA): TGTGCCAGTAGTAGCGGGAGCTTCCACGAGCAGTACTTC.

As for this clone: The same CDR3 is also encoded by other DNA sequences in this sample. This chain uses TRBV5-6 with TRBJ2-5; D ambiguous. The germline V and J ends were trimmed by 2 bases and 2 bases, with 1 base remaining between them. CDR3 length: 11 amino acids. The germline CDR1 and CDR2 sequences are SGHDT and YYEEEE. The CDR3 protein is CASSFQETQYF. DNA for the CDR3: TGTGCCAGCAGCTTTCAAGAGACCCAGTACTTC. The full variable domain, completed using reference TRBV5-6 and TRBJ2-5, is DAGVTQSPTHLIKTRGQQVTLRCSPKSGHDTVSWYQQALGQGPQFIFQYYEEEERQRGNFPDRFSGHQFPNYSSELNVNALLLGDSALYLCASSFQETQYFGPGTRLLVL.

This clone was seen a handful of times. The chain has TRBV19 and TRBJ2-2; D is unclear. The germline gives CDR1 LNHDA, CDR2 SQIVND (reference sequence). CDR3 length: 13 amino acids. Trimming left V 8 bases short and J 0 bases short, with 7 bases between. In DNA form, the CDR3 reads TGTGCCAGTCGCCCTACGAACACCGGGGAGCTGTTTTTT. It translates to CASRPTNTGELFF.

The chain links TRBV28 to TRBJ2-1; D is uncertain. The CDR3 contains 16 residues. Germline V lookup: CDR1 MDHEN, CDR2 SYDVKM. V lost 2 bases and J lost 0, with 11 bases in between. DNA for the CDR3: TGTGCCAGCAGTTTACGGCCCCTGAGCTCCTACAATGAGCAGTTCTTC. It specifies CASSLRPLSSYNEQFF.

This clone was observed a handful of times. The CDR3 protein is CASSAGVSGNTIYF. The CDR3 DNA is TGTGCCAGCAGTGCCGGAGTCTCCGGAAACACCATATATTTT. The gene calls are TRBV6-5 and TRBJ1-3; D gene uncertain. There are 14 residues in the CDR3. The germline V gene has CDR1 MNHEY and CDR2 SVGAGI. Trimming stripped 5 bases from V and 4 bases from J, with 12 bases between.

This sequence joins TRBV12-5 and TRBJ1-3; no definite D call. CDR3 length equals 13 residues. V shed 2 bases and J shed 0 bases, with 2 bases lying between them. The germline gives CDR1 LGHNT, CDR2 FRNRAP. For the CDR3, the DNA is TGTGCTAGTGGTTTGAGCTCTGGAAACACCATATATTTT. Translation gives CASGLSSGNTIYF.

The genes are TRBV7-2 and TRBJ2-5; a weak D match, TRBD1 (6 bases). This CDR3 contains 17 residues. Germline V gene data show CDR1 as SGHTA and CDR2 as FQGNSA. V was pared by 5 bases and J by 0 bases, with 19 bases between. CDR3 in amino acids: CASSARSRGAYQETQYF. The CDR3 coding sequence is TGTGCCAGCAGCGCCAGGAGCAGGGGTGCGTACCAAGAGACCCAGTACTTC.

The rearrangement joins TRBV28 to TRBJ2-7; D not certain. The V gene's germline CDR1 is MDHEN and CDR2 SYDVKM. The CDR3 totals 15 residues. Between the trimmed V and J ends, which lost 6 bases and 7 bases, there was a span of 22 bases. CDR3 sequence reads: CASSQPGTGSLEQYF. In nucleotides, the CDR3 is TGTGCCAGCAGCCAACCGGGCACGGGTTCCTTAGAGCAGTACTTC.

The chain carries TRBV7-3 and TRBJ2-1, with TRBD2 identical over 13 bases. CDR1 SGHTA and CDR2 FQGTGA come from the germline V gene. This CDR3 contains 15 residues. The V gene end was trimmed by 4 bases and the J gene end by 10 bases; junction bases not matched to a gene: 7. The DNA for the CDR3 is TGTGCCAGCAGCTCCGGACTAGCGGGAGTACGGGAGCAGTTCTTC. Residues: CASSSGLAGVREQFF.

The chain has TRBV28 and TRBJ2-1, with TRBD2 identical over 8 bases. The trim removed 5 bases at V and 8 bases at J, leaving 14 bases unmatched. This CDR3 has 16 residues. Germline CDR1 is MDHEN and CDR2 is SYDVKM. The CDR3 loop is CASSTDPGTSRHEQFF. The DNA of the CDR3 is TGTGCCAGCAGTACAGATCCCGGGACTAGTAGACATGAGCAGTTCTTC.

The chain couples TRBV7-3 to TRBJ2-2; D is perhaps TRBD1 (5 bases). The CDR3 is 14 residues long. The V end was cut by 3 bases, the J end by 6 bases, with 11 bases between. Germline values: CDR1 SGHTA, CDR2 FQGTGA. The chain's CDR3 is CASSLNRPSGELFF. The CDR3 DNA reads as TGTGCCAGCAGCTTGAACAGGCCATCCGGGGAGCTGTTTTTT.

As regards this clone: Other DNA sequences of this sample code for an identical CDR3. The V and J genes are TRBV18 and TRBJ1-6; 7 bases line up with TRBD1. The germline V gene encodes CDR1 KGHSH and CDR2 LQKENI. The CDR3 covers 14 residues. J gave up 5 bases and V 2 bases, and 0 bases lay outside the gene matches. This CDR3 is CASSPGTDNSPLHF. The DNA of the CDR3 is TGTGCCAGCTCACCAGGGACAGATAATTCACCCCTCCACTTT.

The rearrangement uses TRBV27 and TRBJ1-5, with TRBD1 matching over 7 bases. The CDR3 loop spans 18 amino acids. Unmatched junction bases numbered 11, after V lost 1 base and J lost 2 bases. Germline CDR1 MNHEY, CDR2 SMNVEV (reference sequence). The CDR3 is CASSLLSVGGRGNQPQHF. CDR3 nucleotides: TGTGCCAGCAGTTTATTAAGTGTAGGGGGCAGGGGCAATCAGCCCCAGCATTTT.

This clone has only one observation. V gene TRBV18 combines with J gene TRBJ2-1; maybe TRBD2 (5 bases). The CDR3 loop spans 15 amino acids. Trimming stripped 5 bases from V and 1 base from J, with 12 bases between. Germline CDR1 and CDR2: KGHSH and LQKENI. This chain's CDR3 is CASSKSRESYNEQFF. Written as DNA, the CDR3 is TGTGCCAGCTCAAAGTCGAGGGAGTCCTACAATGAGCAGTTCTTC.